These 14 T cell receptor beta chains came from one sample sequenced in a study of beta chain features in type 1 diabetes. Expressed TCRB transcripts were sequenced after all isolated RNA was converted to cDNA. Only in-frame clones appear in the TCRdb table, and some are missing; sequencing was by immunoSEQ multiplex PCR. The repertoire holds around 340,000 clones, about 18% seen once, with approximately 0.043% in the top ten. Specimen: naive CD4+ T cells from blood. These receptors were taken from a woman under 30 in good health.

The V call is TRBV30, the J call TRBJ1-2; D is unclear. Germline values: CDR1 GTSNPN, CDR2 SVGIG (reference sequence). This CDR3 spans 12 amino acids. The ends were cut back, 2 bases at V and 4 bases at J, with 8 bases in the middle. The CDR3 DNA reads TGTGCCTGGAGTTTGAGTGCCTATGGCTACACCTTC. Protein product: CAWSLSAYGYTF.

This sequence joins TRBV4-2 and TRBJ2-5, with no clear D. The V gene's germline CDR1 is LGHNA and CDR2 YNFKEQ. V was trimmed by 1 base and J by 4 bases, leaving 7 bases between them. The CDR3 loop spans 13 amino acids. CDR3 bases: TGTGCCAGCAGCCAAGCCCCCGGAGAGACCCAGTACTTC. This encodes CASSQAPGETQYF.

This clone was counted between two and nine times. V usage is TRBV6-1 and J usage is TRBJ1-5, with TRBD1 identical over 7 bases. CDR1 and CDR2 (germline): MNHNS, SASEGT. CDR3 length equals 12 residues. Trimming cost V 7 bases and J 10 bases; bases outside gene matches: 7. The CDR3 protein is CASKGASDPQHF. The DNA of the CDR3 is TGTGCCAGCAAGGGGGCCTCGGACCCCCAGCATTTT.

The rearrangement links TRBV7-9 to TRBJ1-2; 8 bases are a match to TRBD1. Per germline, CDR1 SEHNR and CDR2 FQNEAQ (reference sequence). J gave up 4 bases and V 0 bases, and 4 bases lay outside the gene matches. This CDR3 region has 15 residues. The CDR3 coding sequence is TGTGCCAGCAGCTTAGCGGAGACAGGGGTCTATGGCTACACCTTC. Protein sequence: CASSLAETGVYGYTF.

This clone showed up just once. The rearrangement uses TRBV6-1 and TRBJ2-3; the D is unclear. CDR1 and CDR2 from the germline V gene are MNHNS and SASEGT. V was pared by 0 bases and J by 0 bases, with 4 bases between. This CDR3 contains 14 residues. This CDR3 reads CASSEASSTDTQYF. CDR3 in DNA: TGTGCCAGCAGTGAAGCTAGCAGCACAGATACGCAGTATTTT.

The J gene is TRBJ2-6, the V gene TRBV18; 7 bases map to TRBD1. The length of the CDR3 is 18 residues. CDR1 and CDR2 from the germline V gene are KGHSH and LQKENI. The V and J ends lost 8 bases and 13 bases, in that order; junction bases with no gene match: 26. The CDR3 here is CASEPGTVLSGERLVLTF. The CDR3 DNA follows: TGTGCCAGCGAACCAGGGACAGTGCTATCTGGGGAGAGATTGGTCCTGACTTTC.

A few counts support this clone. The rearrangement links TRBV4-1 to TRBJ2-1, with TRBD1 matching over 7 bases. The J segment lost 4 bases and the V segment lost 6 bases, leaving 9 bases of the junction unmatched. The germline gives CDR1 MGHRA, CDR2 YSYEKL. This CDR3 spans 15 amino acids. Here the CDR3 DNA reads TGCGCCAGCAGTACAGGTGGGACAGTATACAATGAGCAGTTCTTC. Translating gives CASSTGGTVYNEQFF.

The chain combines TRBV4-3 with TRBJ1-1, with a tentative D call TRBD1 (6 bases). Trimming pared 0 bases from V and 7 bases from J, leaving 6 bases between. There are 12 residues in the CDR3. Germline V gene sequence: CDR1 LGHNA, CDR2 YSLEER. Here the CDR3 reads CASSQDRGEAFF. The CDR3 DNA reads TGCGCCAGCAGCCAAGACAGGGGTGAAGCTTTCTTT.

The rearrangement uses TRBV19 and TRBJ2-1, with D hard to call. The length of the CDR3 is 16 residues. Trimming cost V 3 bases and J 0 bases, with 12 bases left between them. Germline CDR1 is LNHDA and CDR2 is SQIVND (reference sequence). Here the CDR3 DNA reads TGTGCCAGTAGTATCGGTGCCGCCCGCTCCTACAATGAGCAGTTCTTC. Amino acid sequence: CASSIGAARSYNEQFF.

This clone was seen a few times. J is TRBJ2-1 and V is TRBV30; 8 bases map to TRBD2. Germline loops: CDR1 GTSNPN, CDR2 SVGIG (reference sequence). This CDR3 has 16 amino acids. Trimming removed 4 bases from V and 3 bases from J; junction bases left unmatched: 11. The CDR3 loop is CAWIPAGVPGYNEQFF. The CDR3 nucleotides are TGTGCCTGGATACCAGCGGGAGTGCCGGGCTACAATGAGCAGTTCTTC.

This chain links TRBV2 with TRBJ1-1; no clear D. Germline V gene data show CDR1 as SNHLY and CDR2 as FYNNEI. Trimming removed 3 bases from V and 5 bases from J, with 7 bases in between. The CDR3 is made up of 12 amino acids. This chain's CDR3 is CASSERRTEAFF. The CDR3 DNA reads TGTGCCAGCAGTGAGAGGAGAACTGAAGCTTTCTTT. Based on the CDR3 plus reference TRBV2 and TRBJ1-1, the full variable domain is EPEVTQTPSHQVTQMGQEVILRCVPISNHLYFYWYRQILGQKVEFLVSFYNNEISEKSEIFDDQFSVERPDGSNFTLKIRSTKLEDSAMYFCASSERRTEAFFGQGTRLTVV.

The rearrangement uses TRBV30 and TRBJ1-2; no clear D gene. The germline V gene has CDR1 GTSNPN and CDR2 SVGIG (reference sequence). The CDR3 is made up of 14 amino acids. Trimming pared 2 bases from V and 8 bases from J, leaving 18 bases between. The CDR3 bases are TGTGCCTGGAGTCCAGGCCCCGGGATATTGGGCTACACCTTC. Translation gives CAWSPGPGILGYTF.

This clone was picked up a small number of times. This chain connects TRBV4-1 to TRBJ2-5, with TRBD1 identical over 7 bases. There are 13 residues in the CDR3. Germline CDR1 MGHRA, CDR2 YSYEKL. The junction had 5 bases not matched to a gene; V was cut back by 5 bases and J by 5 bases. The CDR3 region is CASSKGQKETQYF. DNA for the CDR3: TGCGCCAGCAGCAAGGGACAGAAGGAGACCCAGTACTTC.

This clone turned up a few times. The chain has TRBV27 and TRBJ1-3, with unresolved D. From germline, CDR1 is MNHEY and CDR2 SMNVEV (reference sequence). This CDR3 is 14 amino acids long. Trimming shortened V by 3 bases and J by 2 bases, and 8 bases separated the two germline ends. The CDR3 DNA follows: TGTGCCAGCAGTTTTTCAGGAACTGGAAACACCATATATTTT. The encoded protein is CASSFSGTGNTIYF.